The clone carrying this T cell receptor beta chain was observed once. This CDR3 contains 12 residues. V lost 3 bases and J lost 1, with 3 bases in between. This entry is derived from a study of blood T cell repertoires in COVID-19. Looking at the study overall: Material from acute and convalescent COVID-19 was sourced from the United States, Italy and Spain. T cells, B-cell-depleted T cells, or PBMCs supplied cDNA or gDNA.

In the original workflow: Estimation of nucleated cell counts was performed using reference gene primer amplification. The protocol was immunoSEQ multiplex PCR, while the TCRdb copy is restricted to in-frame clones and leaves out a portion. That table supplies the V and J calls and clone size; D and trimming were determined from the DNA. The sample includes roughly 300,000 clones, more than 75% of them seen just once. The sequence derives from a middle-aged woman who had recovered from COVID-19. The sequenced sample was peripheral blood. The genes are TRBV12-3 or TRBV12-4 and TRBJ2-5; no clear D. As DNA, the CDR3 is TGTGCCAGCAGTTTTATCCAAGAGACCCAGTACTTC. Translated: CASSFIQETQYF.